Included here is one T cell receptor (beta chain) sequence, with context. Its antigen is still unknown. The CDR3 totals 14 residues. CDR1 and CDR2 from the germline V gene are MDHEN and SYDVKM. The germline V and J ends were trimmed by 1 base and 7 bases, with 11 bases remaining between them. Healthy Russian Caucasian donors spanned ages about 6 to 100 years. This specimen belongs to a study of blood T cells in healthy people across ages. With a J-beta primer mix and a sample-barcoded 5' primer, a second PCR ran roughly 7 to 11 cycles. TCRdb re-analysed the 5' RACE reads in MiXCR, keeping a single row per CDR3 protein. Here the sample spans around 1,500,000 distinct CDR3 sequences, 25% to 30% being singletons. Study observations and caveats: CMV status of donors was not determined, possibly confounding expanded clonotype changes.

Material for sequencing was blood. The receptor's source is a woman aged 30 to 39 in good health. This chain links TRBV28 with TRBJ2-4; a weak D match, TRBD2 (7 bases). CDR3 protein: CASSLSGGPNIQYF. CDR3 DNA: TGTGCCAGCAGTTTATCCGGGGGGCCGAACATTCAGTACTTC.